Below, one T cell receptor beta chain is given with its context. Its specificity is not known. This specimen comes from a study of radiation and T cells in renal cell carcinoma. About the research overall: Nephrectomy followed 15 Gy stereotactic body radiation by 4 weeks.

As to time point: blood 2 weeks post-SBRT. Regarding treatment: 15 Gy SBRT to primary tumor, nephrectomy 4 weeks later. Radiation-treated patients gave blood at baseline, week 2 and week 4. Clear cell pathology was present in this patient's renal cell carcinoma. Profiling relied on immunoSEQ multiplex PCR, and the TCRdb table lists in-frame clones only, not all of them. The data hold some 130,000 clones, with 70% to 90% observed a single time. Study-level points and caveats: Top tumor clonotypes rose in blood 2 weeks post-radiation, then contracted.

Germline V gene lookup returns CDR1 LGHNA and CDR2 YSLEER. This CDR3 has 14 amino acids. The material was blood, obtained from a patient whose treatment included radiotherapy and nephrectomy. This chain links TRBV4-3 with TRBJ2-5; no clear D. Matching the DNA end better, TRBJ2-7 makes the J call doubtful. This receptor was identified in a woman between 70 and 85 years old with renal cell carcinoma. The CDR3 loop reads CASSQEWQIYEQYF. The CDR3, as DNA: TGCGCCAGCAGCCAAGAGTGGCAGATCTACGAGCAGTACTTC.